Each of the 13 T cell receptor beta chains below was sequenced from the same sample in a study of cytomegalovirus exposure and HLA in healthy donors (dated by TCRdb to the late 2010s). Preparation of the library involved the immunoSEQ multiplex PCR assay. For the multiplex PCR, a mixture combining 60 forward primers for TCR Vbeta segments and 13 reverse primers for TCR Jbeta segments was used. What TCRdb holds here is the immuneACCESS table cut down to in-frame rearrangements. Part of the clones is not present; checked against another copy, under half of the missing clones reflect an unresolved V gene, and the others are unexplained. For this sample the table gives about 140,000 clones, of which approximately 78% were detected only once. The top ten hold more than 2.5% of the sample. Material: PBMCs. These receptors originate from a man aged 18 to 35 in good health and CMV-seropositive.

The chain has TRBV19 and TRBJ1-5, with D possibly being TRBD1 (6 bases). Germline CDR1 LNHDA, CDR2 SQIVND (reference sequence). V was trimmed by 5 bases and J by 6 bases, leaving 11 bases between them. The CDR3 length is 13 residues. CDR3 in amino acids: CASSEQGSQPQHF. The CDR3, as DNA: TGTGCCAGTAGTGAACAGGGTAGTCAGCCCCAGCATTTT.

This sequence joins TRBV27 and TRBJ1-6; perhaps TRBD1 as D (5 bases). Between the trimmed V and J ends, which lost 2 bases and 9 bases, there was a span of 8 bases. Per the germline V gene, CDR1 is MNHEY and CDR2 is SMNVEV (reference sequence). The CDR3 loop spans 13 amino acids. The DNA of the CDR3 is TGTGCCAGCAGTTTACCAGGGTTTTCACCCCTCCACTTT. This translates into CASSLPGFSPLHF.

This sequence joins TRBV2 and TRBJ1-2; D is possibly TRBD1 (5 bases). The CDR3 sequence is 12 residues long. The V end lost 3 bases, the J end lost 7 bases, and 9 bases lay between the germline ends. The V gene's germline CDR1 is SNHLY and CDR2 FYNNEI. CDR3 sequence: CASSDRGAGYTF. CDR3 in DNA: TGTGCCAGCAGTGATAGGGGTGCTGGCTACACCTTC.

The chain joins TRBV28 to TRBJ1-1; the match to TRBD1 covers 10 bases. The trim removed 6 bases at V and 4 bases at J, leaving 8 bases unmatched. This CDR3 is built from 15 residues. Germline values: CDR1 MDHEN, CDR2 SYDVKM. The CDR3 DNA follows: TGTGCCAGCAGGGCAGCGACAGGGGGCTTCACTGAAGCTTTCTTT. Encoded protein: CASRAATGGFTEAFF.

The chain links TRBV28 to TRBJ1-2; 7 nucleotides align to TRBD1. The V gene end was trimmed by 4 bases and the J gene end by 7 bases; junction bases not matched to a gene: 6. The CDR3 totals 13 residues. Germline CDR1 and CDR2: MDHEN and SYDVKM. In DNA form, the CDR3 reads TGTGCCAGCAGTTCCGGGACAGATGTTGGCTACACCTTC. Encoded protein: CASSSGTDVGYTF.

The chain combines TRBV2 with TRBJ1-1; 7 bases fit TRBD1. V shed 3 bases and J 4 bases; nucleotides not matched to a gene: 5. Germline-derived CDR1 and CDR2 are SNHLY and FYNNEI. The CDR3 length is 14 residues. CDR3 loop: CASSDLTGPTEAFF. The CDR3, as DNA: TGTGCCAGCAGTGATCTGACAGGGCCCACTGAAGCTTTCTTT.

The chain has TRBV6-1 and TRBJ1-1, with 8 bases that match TRBD1. CDR1 and CDR2 from the germline V gene are MNHNS and SASEGT. The V segment lost 6 bases and the J segment 11 bases; nucleotides outside the gene matches: 11. This CDR3 is built from 13 residues. The CDR3 reads CASSTDRGAGAFF. The CDR3 nucleotides are TGTGCCAGCAGCACTGACAGGGGCGCAGGGGCTTTCTTT.

The rearrangement uses TRBV29-1 and TRBJ2-2, with 10 positions matching TRBD2. This CDR3 has 13 amino acids. In germline, CDR1 is SQVTM, CDR2 ANQGSEA. Trimming took 4 bases from V and 4 from J; bases not matched to a gene: 0. CDR3 nucleotide sequence: TGCAGCGTTGCTAGCGGGAGCACCGGGGAGCTGTTTTTT. Amino acids: CSVASGSTGELFF.

V gene TRBV7-2 combines with J gene TRBJ2-1, with D possibly matching TRBD2 (5 bases). This CDR3 is 15 amino acids long. V was pared by 4 bases and J by 6 bases, with 16 bases between. Looked up from germline, CDR1 is SGHTA and CDR2 is FQGNSA. The CDR3 coding sequence is TGTGCCAGCAGCTCGAGACTACCCCCGGGCAATGAGCAGTTCTTC. This translates into CASSSRLPPGNEQFF.

This sequence joins TRBV5-1 and TRBJ2-5; TRBD2 agrees at 10 bases. Germline lookup yields CDR1 SGHRS and CDR2 YFSETQ. This CDR3 has 12 amino acids. V gave up 7 bases and J gave up 3 bases; unmatched junction bases: 0. This CDR3 is CASGTSEETQYF. CDR3 in DNA: TGCGCCAGCGGGACTAGCGAAGAGACCCAGTACTTC.

V usage is TRBV6-5 and J usage is TRBJ2-7, with D perhaps TRBD1 (6 bases). CDR3 length: 15 residues. Trimming removed 2 bases from V and 7 bases from J, with 18 bases in between. The V gene's germline CDR1 is MNHEY and CDR2 SVGAGI. The CDR3 loop reads CASSYEAGVWREQYF. Written as DNA, the CDR3 is TGTGCCAGCAGTTACGAGGCAGGGGTCTGGCGGGAGCAGTACTTC.

The chain is built from TRBV18 and TRBJ2-1; perhaps TRBD1 as D (6 bases). This CDR3 is 14 amino acids long. Germline CDR1 reads KGHSH; CDR2 reads LQKENI. V was pared by 6 bases and J by 6 bases, with 15 bases between. CDR3 sequence (DNA): TGTGCCAGCTCTTCCGGGACACGGGCCAATGAGCAGTTCTTC. Residues: CASSSGTRANEQFF.

This chain uses TRBV5-1 with TRBJ2-7; D is ambiguous. Germline values: CDR1 SGHRS, CDR2 YFSETQ. V lost 0 bases and J 3 bases, leaving 10 bases between the germline ends. This CDR3 spans 14 amino acids. This chain's CDR3 is CASSLAPGFYEQYF. The DNA of the CDR3 is TGCGCCAGCAGCTTGGCCCCAGGATTCTACGAGCAGTACTTC.